The 2 T cell receptor beta chains in this list originate from one sample, sequenced in a study of cytomegalovirus exposure and HLA in healthy donors. A multiplex PCR was run with 60 Vbeta primers and 13 Jbeta primers. Sequenced by immunoSEQ multiplex PCR; TCRdb stores in-frame clones only, minus some. The table includes approximately 120,000 clones, approximately 71% detected once. The specimen was PBMCs. These receptors were collected from a woman in her forties or fifties in good health and CMV-seronegative.

The rearrangement links TRBV18 to TRBJ1-1, with 10 bases matching TRBD1. The CDR3 length is 14 residues. Unmatched junction bases numbered 4, after V lost 3 bases and J lost 6 bases. The germline V gene encodes CDR1 KGHSH and CDR2 LQKENI. The CDR3 is CASSPGQGRSEAFF. CDR3 DNA: TGTGCCAGCTCACCGGGACAGGGGCGATCTGAAGCTTTCTTT.

V usage is TRBV2 and J usage is TRBJ2-1; 10 nucleotides align to TRBD2. There are 14 residues in the CDR3. Germline lookup yields CDR1 SNHLY and CDR2 FYNNEI. The trim removed 4 bases at V and 7 bases at J, leaving 4 bases unmatched. DNA of the CDR3: TGTGCCAGCAGTGCACTAGCGGGAAGTAATGAGCAGTTCTTC. Translated, it gives CASSALAGSNEQFF.